One sample yielded the 15 T cell receptor beta chains listed below, sequenced in a study of blood T cell repertoires in COVID-19. Method: immunoSEQ multiplex PCR; TCRdb's copy keeps in-frame clones and lacks some. The repertoire consists of 200,000 or so clones, with roughly 80% occurring once and the leading ten covering 15% to 20%. The source material was peripheral blood. The receptors shown here come from a man in his sixties with active or convalescent COVID-19.

This chain uses TRBV5-1 with TRBJ1-2; tentatively, D is TRBD1 (5 bases). The germline V gene has CDR1 SGHRS and CDR2 YFSETQ. V lost 2 bases, J lost 8 bases, and 10 bases lay in between. CDR3 length equals 12 residues. In DNA, the CDR3 is TGCGCCAGCAGCTTTCAGGGCCAGGGCTACACCTTC. Translation: CASSFQGQGYTF.

This clone was detected a few times. The chain is built from TRBV6-5 and TRBJ1-2, with D hard to call. V gave up 5 bases and J gave up 8 bases, with 15 bases separating them. Germline assignment: CDR1 MNHEY and CDR2 SVGAGI. The CDR3 extends over 13 amino acids. The CDR3 DNA reads as TGTGCCAGCAGTCACCCGGCCGGGGAGGGCTACACCTTC. Translated: CASSHPAGEGYTF.

The V and J genes are TRBV25-1 and TRBJ2-3; 12 positions match TRBD2. The CDR3 runs 17 residues. Germline-derived CDR1 and CDR2 are MGHDK and SYGVNS. The trim removed 2 bases at V and 6 bases at J, leaving 9 bases unmatched. The CDR3 DNA is TGTGCCAGCAGTGAAACGGGACTAGCGGGTTCGTCGGATACGCAGTATTTT. It specifies CASSETGLAGSSDTQYF.

This chain links TRBV28 with TRBJ2-7; D might be TRBD1 (5 bases). Germline CDR1 MDHEN, CDR2 SYDVKM. CDR3 length: 18 residues. V gave up 5 bases and J gave up 0 bases, with 23 bases separating them. Here the CDR3 reads CASSLPLSPGYYSYEQYF. As DNA, the CDR3 is TGTGCCAGCAGTCTCCCCTTATCCCCAGGGTATTACTCCTACGAGCAGTACTTC.

V is TRBV15 and J is TRBJ1-6, with D unresolved. The CDR3 extends over 12 amino acids. Trimming took 5 bases from V and 11 from J, leaving 10 bases between them. Germline loops: CDR1 LNHNV, CDR2 YYDKDF (reference sequence). CDR3 residues: CATSSYETPLHF. CDR3 DNA sequence: TGTGCCACCAGCTCCTACGAGACACCCCTCCACTTT.

A single count supports this clone. This sequence joins TRBV11-2 and TRBJ1-2; tentatively, D is TRBD1 (5 bases). This CDR3 is 13 amino acids long. In germline, CDR1 is SGHAT, CDR2 FQNNGV. V was pared by 3 bases and J by 2 bases, with 7 bases between. The CDR3 loop is CASSLSGNYGYTF. CDR3 coding DNA: TGTGCCAGCAGCTTGTCAGGGAACTATGGCTACACCTTC.

Only a few counts were recorded for this clone. The chain employs TRBV7-3 and TRBJ2-5, with unresolved D. Trimming stripped 2 bases from V and 1 base from J, with 5 bases between. This CDR3 is built from 13 residues. Germline V gene data show CDR1 as SGHTA and CDR2 as FQGTGA. As DNA, the CDR3 is TGTGCCAGCAGCTTAGGCCCCCAAGAGACCCAGTACTTC. The encoded protein is CASSLGPQETQYF.

The chain couples TRBV28 to TRBJ2-1; TRBD2 agrees at 9 bases. J gave up 5 bases and V 2 bases, and 7 bases lay outside the gene matches. Germline CDR1 is MDHEN and CDR2 is SYDVKM. The CDR3 is made up of 16 amino acids. As DNA, the CDR3 is TGTGCCAGCAGTTTACAGGGTAGCGGGAGACACAATGAGCAGTTCTTC. Amino acid sequence: CASSLQGSGRHNEQFF.

The rearrangement links TRBV7-3 to TRBJ2-1; weak D call: TRBD2 (7 bases). V was trimmed by 2 bases and J by 1 base, leaving 21 bases between them. Germline V gene sequence: CDR1 SGHTA, CDR2 FQGTGA. The CDR3 consists of 19 residues. The CDR3 protein is CASSLEGVGRERSYNEQFF. The CDR3 DNA is TGTGCCAGCAGCTTAGAGGGGGTTGGGCGGGAGAGATCCTACAATGAGCAGTTCTTC. The variable domain in full, completed from reference TRBV7-3 and TRBJ2-1, reads GAGVSQTPSNKVTEKGKYVELRCDPISGHTALYWYRQSLGQGPEFLIYFQGTGAADDSGLPNDRFFAVRPEGSVSTLKIQRTERGDSAVYLCASSLEGVGRERSYNEQFFGPGTRLTVL.

The J gene is TRBJ2-7, the V gene TRBV7-2; D gene unclear. CDR1 and CDR2 from the germline V gene are SGHTA and FQGNSA. V lost 5 bases and J lost 0, with 11 bases in between. The CDR3 loop spans 14 amino acids. The CDR3: CASSLRQASYEQYF. The CDR3 nucleotides are TGTGCCAGCAGCCTACGTCAGGCCTCCTACGAGCAGTACTTC.

The rearrangement uses TRBV6-5 and TRBJ1-2; 8 nucleotides align to TRBD1. The junction had 5 bases not matched to a gene; V was cut back by 2 bases and J by 3 bases. Germline CDR1 MNHEY, CDR2 SVGAGI. The CDR3 has 15 amino acids. CDR3: CASSYGTGGDYGYTF. Written as DNA, the CDR3 is TGTGCCAGCAGTTACGGGACAGGAGGGGACTATGGCTACACCTTC.

The chain links TRBV5-1 to TRBJ2-5; D might be TRBD2 (5 bases). The CDR3 covers 14 residues. Germline V CDR1 and CDR2: SGHRS, YFSETQ. The V gene lost 0 bases and the J gene lost 6 bases, with 12 bases spanning the gap. Here the CDR3 DNA reads TGCGCCAGCAGCTTGGCGGCCGGGGAGAAGACCCAGTACTTC. The encoded protein is CASSLAAGEKTQYF.

The chain has TRBV5-1 and TRBJ1-5; D possibly corresponds to TRBD1 (5 bases). V lost 4 bases, J lost 2 bases, and 10 bases lay in between. This CDR3 region has 14 residues. The germline CDR1 and CDR2 sequences are SGHRS and YFSETQ. The CDR3 loop is CASSQRGGNQPQHF. In DNA, the CDR3 is TGCGCCAGCAGCCAACGGGGGGGCAATCAGCCCCAGCATTTT.

The V call is TRBV5-5, the J call TRBJ1-3; no clear D gene. CDR1 is SGHKS, CDR2 YYEKEE, per germline (reference sequence). This CDR3 comprises 16 residues. V gave up 4 bases and J gave up 0 bases, with 14 bases separating them. The DNA of the CDR3 is TGTGCCAGCAGCATCTCCGGGAGCTACTCTGGAAACACCATATATTTT. Its translation is CASSISGSYSGNTIYF.

The gene calls are TRBV11-2 and TRBJ1-2, with 7 bases that match TRBD1. CDR3 length: 15 amino acids. Germline V gives CDR1 SGHAT, CDR2 FQNNGV. V was clipped by 4 bases and J by 0 bases; unmatched bases: 5. CDR3 nucleotides: TGTGCCAGCAGCTCGATAGGACAGGCTAACTATGGCTACACCTTC. Protein: CASSSIGQANYGYTF.